This TCR beta chain was identified during a study of T cell responses to AZD1222 COVID-19 vaccine. The study's findings and limits: White British ancestry dominated among donors, who included more females, and clonal diversity was possibly underestimated. Within unmutated variant regions lay the reported targets of nearly half of spike-specific TCRs. Just a handful of AZD1222 recipients tested seropositive at baseline. Spike-spanning, vaccine-associated CD4 TCRs were dominant at 160-218 and 743-854.

This CDR3 is built from 15 residues. The V gene's germline CDR1 is ENHRY and CDR2 SYGVKD. V lost 0 bases and J lost 1, with 10 bases in between. This table comes from immunoSEQ multiplex PCR, and its TCRdb copy is limited to in-frame clones, with some not included. The repertoire includes just over 95,000 clones, roughly 89% of them detected once, and less than 4% sits in the top ten. This clone was observed once. Its matching antigen is unknown. The rearrangement links TRBV10-3 to TRBJ2-7; D is unresolved. This clonotype was sampled from an adult in good health. This specimen consisted of peripheral blood, obtained on day 0 of AZD1222 vaccination. CDR3 in amino acids: CAISESAARSYEQYF. The CDR3 DNA is TGTGCCATCAGTGAGTCGGCAGCTAGGTCCTACGAGCAGTACTTC.